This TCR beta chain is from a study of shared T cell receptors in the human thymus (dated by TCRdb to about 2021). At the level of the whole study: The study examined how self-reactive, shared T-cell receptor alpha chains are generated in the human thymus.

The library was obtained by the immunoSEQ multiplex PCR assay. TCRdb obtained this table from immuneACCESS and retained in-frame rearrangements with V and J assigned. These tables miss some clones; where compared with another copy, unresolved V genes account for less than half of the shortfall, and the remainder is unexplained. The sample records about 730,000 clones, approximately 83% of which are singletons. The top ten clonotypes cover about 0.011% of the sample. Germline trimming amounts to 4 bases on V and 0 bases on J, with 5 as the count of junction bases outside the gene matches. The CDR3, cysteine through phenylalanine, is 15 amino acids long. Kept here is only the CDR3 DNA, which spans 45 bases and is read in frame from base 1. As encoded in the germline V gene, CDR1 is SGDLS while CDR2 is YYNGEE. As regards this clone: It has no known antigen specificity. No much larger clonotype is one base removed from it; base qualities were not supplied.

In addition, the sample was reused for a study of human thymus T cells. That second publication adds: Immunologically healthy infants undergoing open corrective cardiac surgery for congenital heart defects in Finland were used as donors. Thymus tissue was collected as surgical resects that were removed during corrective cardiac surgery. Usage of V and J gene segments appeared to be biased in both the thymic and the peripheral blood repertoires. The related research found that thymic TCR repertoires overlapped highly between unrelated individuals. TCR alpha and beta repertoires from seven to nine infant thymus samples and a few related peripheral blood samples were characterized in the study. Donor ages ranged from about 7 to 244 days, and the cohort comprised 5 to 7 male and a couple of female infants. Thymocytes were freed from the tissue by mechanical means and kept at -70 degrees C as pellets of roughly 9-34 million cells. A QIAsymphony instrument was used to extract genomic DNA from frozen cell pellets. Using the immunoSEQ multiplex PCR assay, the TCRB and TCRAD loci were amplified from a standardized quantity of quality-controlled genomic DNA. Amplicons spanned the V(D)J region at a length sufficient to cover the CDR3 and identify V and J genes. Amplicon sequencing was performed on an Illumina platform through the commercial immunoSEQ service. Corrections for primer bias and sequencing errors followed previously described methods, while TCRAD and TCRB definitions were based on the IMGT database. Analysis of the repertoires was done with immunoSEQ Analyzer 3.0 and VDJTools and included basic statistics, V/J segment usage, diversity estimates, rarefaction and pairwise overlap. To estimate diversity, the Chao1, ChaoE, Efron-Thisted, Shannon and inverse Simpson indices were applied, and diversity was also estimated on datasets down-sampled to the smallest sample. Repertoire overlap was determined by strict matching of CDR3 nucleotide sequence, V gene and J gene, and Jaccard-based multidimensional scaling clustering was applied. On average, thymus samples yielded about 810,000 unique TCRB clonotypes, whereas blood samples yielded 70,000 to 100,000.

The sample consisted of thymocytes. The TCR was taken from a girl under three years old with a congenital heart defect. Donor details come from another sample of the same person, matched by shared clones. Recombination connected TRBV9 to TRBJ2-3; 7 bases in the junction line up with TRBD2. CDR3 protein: CASSRPGGSTDTQYF. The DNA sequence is TGTGCCAGCAGCCGGCCGGGGGGTAGCACAGATACGCAGTATTTT.